The rows below give T cell receptor beta chains drawn from one sample of a study of T cell responses to AZD1222 COVID-19 vaccine. Profiling relied on immunoSEQ multiplex PCR, and the TCRdb table lists in-frame clones only, not all of them. The table shows 95,000 to 150,000 clones, with around 92% occurring only once. The sample was peripheral blood, taken on day 0 of AZD1222 vaccination. These TCRs come from an adult in good health. The CDR3 runs from the conserved cysteine through the conserved F or W. D genes are given only for firm matches. Only part of the rows carry a size: once, few, many, or a class if the clone is expanded.

abundance,j_gene,v_gene,d_gene,CDR3nt,CDR3aa
NA,TRBJ1-2,TRBV4-2,TRBD1,TGTGCCAGCAGCCACGGGACAGGCTCTAACTATGGCTACACCTTC,CASSHGTGSNYGYTF
NA,TRBJ1-6,TRBV28,NA,TGTGCCAGCAGTTTAGAGGCCCGGTATAATTCACCCCTCCACTTT,CASSLEARYNSPLHF
NA,TRBJ2-3,TRBV5-8,TRBD1,TGTGCCAGCAGCTTGGAGGCTGGACAGGGGAGCACAGATACGCAGTATTTT,CASSLEAGQGSTDTQYF
NA,TRBJ1-4,TRBV21-1,NA,TGTGCCAGCAGCTCCTTTAGGGAAGGAAATGAAAAACTGTTTTTT,CASSSFREGNEKLFF
once,TRBJ1-2,TRBV18,NA,TGTGCCAGCTCACCACCGACAGGATCCTATGGCTACACCTTC,CASSPPTGSYGYTF
NA,TRBJ2-5,TRBV29-1,NA,TGCAGCGTACGCCAATTGGAGACCCAGTACTTC,CSVRQLETQYF
NA,TRBJ1-2,TRBV13,NA,TGTGCCAGCAGTTTAGGGGGGGCCTATGGCTACACCTTC,CASSLGGAYGYTF
NA,TRBJ2-5,TRBV4-1,TRBD2,TGCGCCAGCAGCCAAGAGTGGCAGCGGGGGGGCTGGCGGGAGACCCAGTACTTC,CASSQEWQRGGWRETQYF
NA,TRBJ1-2,TRBV7-2,TRBD1,TGTGCCAGCAGCCCGCCGGACAGGGATGGCTATGGCTACACCTTC,CASSPPDRDGYGYTF
once,TRBJ2-3,TRBV3-1/TRBV3-2,NA,TGTGCCAGCAGCCATTTTGGAGATACGCAGTATTTT,CASSHFGDTQYF
NA,TRBJ2-1,TRBV28,NA,TGTGCCAGCAGTTGGGGGTTCGCACGCAATGAGCAGTTCTTC,CASSWGFARNEQFF
NA,TRBJ2-2,TRBV11-2,NA,TGTGCCAGCTATAGCGGGACAGGGACAAGAGGGACCGGGGAGCTGTTTTTT,CASYSGTGTRGTGELFF